This passage covers 7 T cell receptor beta chains from one sample sequenced in a study of Ad26.COV2.S vaccination and SARS-CoV-2 variants. Sequenced by immunoSEQ multiplex PCR; TCRdb stores in-frame clones only, minus some. The data contain about 320,000 clones, roughly 80% of them seen just once; the ten biggest clones take up approximately 2%. Sample treatment: 19 received Ad26.COV2.S at low or high dose, single or two shots; roughly 5 received placebo; per-sample allocation not given. Day 63 after the first injection of vaccine or placebo was the sampling time. Material: peripheral blood, obtained in a trial of Ad26.COV2.S vaccine versus placebo. The receptors derive from a person between 18 and 59 years old who received the Ad26.COV2.S COVID-19 vaccine or a placebo.

This clone has just one count. The chain couples TRBV9 to TRBJ2-5; D is possibly TRBD2 (6 bases). Germline V gene lookup returns CDR1 SGDLS and CDR2 YYNGEE. The CDR3 contains 14 residues. The V end lost 4 bases, the J end lost 5 bases, and 15 bases lay between the germline ends. CDR3 protein: CASSKRSGSETQYF. The CDR3 DNA reads TGTGCCAGCAGCAAACGTAGCGGTTCGGAGACCCAGTACTTC.

The rearrangement uses TRBV3-1 (or the pseudogene TRBV3-2) and TRBJ1-1; D is perhaps TRBD1 (6 bases). CDR1 and CDR2 from the germline V gene are LGHDT and YNNKEL (reference sequence). This CDR3 comprises 14 residues. V dropped 6 bases and J dropped 1 base, with 12 bases sitting between them. The CDR3 sequence is CASSRTGTNTEAFF. CDR3 sequence (DNA): TGTGCCAGCAGTCGTACAGGGACGAACACTGAAGCTTTCTTT.

The chain joins TRBV3-1 (or the pseudogene TRBV3-2) to TRBJ2-7; D remains unclear. Per germline, CDR1 LGHDT and CDR2 YNNKEL (reference sequence). V was clipped by 4 bases and J by 6 bases, with 7 bases between them. The length of the CDR3 is 11 residues. CDR3 loop: CASSLLSEQYF. In DNA, the CDR3 is TGTGCCAGCAGCCTACTGAGCGAGCAGTACTTC.

In its sample, this clone was seen once. This chain joins TRBV11-3 and TRBJ2-5; D is possibly TRBD2 (7 bases). Germline V lookup: CDR1 SGHNT, CDR2 YENEEA. CDR3 size: 16 residues. The V and J ends lost 0 bases and 6 bases respectively, with 17 bases between them. In DNA, the CDR3 is TGTGCCAGCAGCTTAGATGGCGGGGGCGCCTTTCAGACCCAGTACTTC. Translation: CASSLDGGGAFQTQYF.

For this clone: The identical CDR3 is also encoded by other nucleotide sequences in the sample. V and J are TRBV5-6 and TRBJ1-1; D not resolved. V was clipped by 5 bases and J by 4 bases, with 12 bases between them. Germline loops: CDR1 SGHDT, CDR2 YYEEEE. The CDR3 runs to 13 residues. The CDR3 bases are TGTGCCAGCAGTCTGCGAGCGGTCACTGAAGCTTTCTTT. Protein product: CASSLRAVTEAFF.

V usage is TRBV12-5 and J usage is TRBJ1-2; 9 positions match TRBD1. This CDR3 has 16 amino acids. V lost 5 bases and J lost 4; bases outside the gene matches: 11. Germline V gene lookup returns CDR1 LGHNT and CDR2 FRNRAP. The CDR3 protein is CASGGSHRGRFYGYTF. In DNA, the CDR3 is TGTGCTAGTGGTGGAAGCCACAGGGGGCGCTTCTATGGCTACACCTTC.

Only a few counts were recorded for this clone. The chain couples TRBV7-9 to TRBJ1-2; the match to TRBD1 covers 7 bases. J lost 4 bases, V lost 7 bases, and 18 bases had no gene match. The CDR3 runs to 17 residues. Germline-derived CDR1 and CDR2 are SEHNR and FQNEAQ (reference sequence). This CDR3 is CASTPWDRKPGGYGYTF. The CDR3 coding sequence is TGTGCCAGCACCCCCTGGGACAGAAAACCTGGGGGCTATGGCTACACCTTC. Complete variable domain (other parts from reference TRBV7-9 and TRBJ1-2): DTGVSQNPRHKITKRGQNVTFRCDPISEHNRLYWYRQTLGQGPEFLTYFQNEAQLEKSRLLSDRFSAERPKGSFSTLEIQRTEQGDSAMYLCASTPWDRKPGGYGYTFGSGTRLTVV.